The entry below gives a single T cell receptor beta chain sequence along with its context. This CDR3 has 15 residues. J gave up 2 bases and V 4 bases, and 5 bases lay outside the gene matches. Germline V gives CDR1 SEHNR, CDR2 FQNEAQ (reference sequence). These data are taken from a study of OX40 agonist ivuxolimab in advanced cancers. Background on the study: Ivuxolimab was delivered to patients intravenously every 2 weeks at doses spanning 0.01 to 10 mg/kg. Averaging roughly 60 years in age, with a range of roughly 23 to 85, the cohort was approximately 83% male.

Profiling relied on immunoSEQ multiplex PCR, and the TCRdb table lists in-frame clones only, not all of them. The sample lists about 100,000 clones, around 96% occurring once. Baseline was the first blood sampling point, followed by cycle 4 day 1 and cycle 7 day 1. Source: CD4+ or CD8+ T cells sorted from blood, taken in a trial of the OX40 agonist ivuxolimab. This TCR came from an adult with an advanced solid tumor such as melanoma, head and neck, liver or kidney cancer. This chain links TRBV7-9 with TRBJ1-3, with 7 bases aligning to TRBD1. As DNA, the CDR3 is TGTGCCAGCAGCTCGGACAGGTTACCTGGAAACACCATATATTTT. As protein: CASSSDRLPGNTIYF.